What follows are 20 T cell receptor beta chains derived from one specimen sequenced in a study of PD-L1 blockade in urothelial cancer. TCRdb keeps only in-frame clones here, not all; method: immunoSEQ multiplex PCR. The sample includes approximately 48,000 clones, about 83% of them seen just once. The time point is: pretreatment peripheral blood. The input for sequencing was PBMCs, taken around atezolizumab (anti-PD-L1) treatment. The receptor set was obtained from a woman aged 55-70 years with urothelial cancer.

This CDR3 reads CASRDRANTGELFF. CDR3 nucleotides: TGTGCCAGCCGGGACAGGGCAAACACCGGGGAGCTGTTTTTT. This chain uses TRBV19 with TRBJ2-2; 9 nucleotides align to TRBD1. CDR3 length equals 14 residues. The germline V gene encodes CDR1 LNHDA and CDR2 SQIVND (reference sequence). The junction had 4 bases not matched to a gene; V was cut back by 9 bases and J by 2 bases.

The V gene is TRBV29-1, the J gene TRBJ1-1, with D unclear. The V gene's germline CDR1 is SQVTM and CDR2 ANQGSEA. The V and J ends lost 7 bases and 1 base respectively, with 7 bases between them. This CDR3 has 11 residues. CDR3 region: CSADTNTEAFF. In DNA, the CDR3 is TGCAGCGCAGACACGAACACTGAAGCTTTCTTT.

V usage is TRBV4-2 and J usage is TRBJ2-2; 9 nucleotides align to TRBD2. Germline trimming cut 0 bases from V and 6 bases from J; bases unmatched to any gene: 8. The CDR3 covers 17 residues. Germline-derived CDR1 and CDR2 are LGHNA and YNFKEQ. As DNA, the CDR3 is TGTGCCAGCAGCCAAGATCCGCGGGGGGGGTCCTCCGGGGAGCTGTTTTTT. It is translated as CASSQDPRGGSSGELFF.

In this sample, this clone turned up once. V and J are TRBV2 and TRBJ2-2; D unresolved. CDR3 size: 13 residues. Germline loops: CDR1 SNHLY, CDR2 FYNNEI. Trimming removed 6 bases from V and 2 bases from J, with 7 bases in between. In DNA form, the CDR3 reads TGTGCCAGCAGAGCGATCAACACCGGGGAGCTGTTTTTT. This encodes CASRAINTGELFF.

The J gene is TRBJ2-7, the V gene TRBV9; 13 bases are a match to TRBD2. The CDR3 is 22 residues long. Germline CDR1 SGDLS, CDR2 YYNGEE. V was pared by 3 bases and J by 2 bases, with 23 bases of the junction left unmatched. The CDR3 sequence is CASSAGGSGTSGRVLGTYEQYF. The CDR3 bases are TGTGCCAGCAGCGCCGGTGGGTCGGGAACTAGCGGGAGGGTCCTGGGGACCTACGAGCAGTACTTC.

The rearrangement links TRBV9 to TRBJ1-2, with TRBD1 identical over 7 bases. The CDR3 loop spans 13 amino acids. The junction had 6 bases not matched to a gene; V was cut back by 2 bases and J by 8 bases. The germline CDR1 and CDR2 sequences are SGDLS and YYNGEE. CDR3 sequence (DNA): TGTGCCAGCAGCGTGAGGCAGGGGGGAGGCTACACCTTC. Translated, it gives CASSVRQGGGYTF.

J is TRBJ2-7 and V is TRBV6-1; 10 nucleotides agree with TRBD1. Germline V CDR1 and CDR2: MNHNS, SASEGT. CDR3 length: 15 residues. With V trimmed by 7 bases and J by 0 bases, 6 bases remained unmatched. In DNA form, the CDR3 reads TGTGCCAGCAACTCGGGACAGGGGATCTCCTACGAGCAGTACTTC. Translating it yields CASNSGQGISYEQYF.

This sequence joins TRBV7-9 and TRBJ1-2; no reliable D call. CDR3 size: 13 residues. V was clipped by 1 base and J by 2 bases, with 5 bases between them. Germline V gene sequence: CDR1 SEHNR, CDR2 FQNEAQ (reference sequence). CDR3 loop: CASSLGRNYGYTF. The CDR3 bases are TGTGCCAGCAGCTTAGGCAGGAACTATGGCTACACCTTC.

The J gene is TRBJ2-3, the V gene TRBV5-4, with 8 bases lining up with TRBD1. The germline CDR1 and CDR2 sequences are SGHNT and YYREEE (reference sequence). V gave up 4 bases and J gave up 2 bases; unmatched junction bases: 6. This CDR3 spans 15 amino acids. CDR3 sequence reads: CASSTRDRLTDTQYF. As DNA, the CDR3 is TGTGCCAGCAGCACGCGGGACAGGCTCACAGATACGCAGTATTTT.

The rearrangement joins TRBV7-6 to TRBJ2-1; 10 bases agree with TRBD2. The V and J ends lost 5 bases and 8 bases, in that order; junction bases with no gene match: 12. This CDR3 contains 16 residues. The germline V gene encodes CDR1 SGHVS and CDR2 FNYEAQ. CDR3 region: CASSRPLAGEIDEQFF. The CDR3 DNA sequence: TGTGCCAGCAGCAGACCGCTAGCGGGAGAAATCGATGAGCAGTTCTTC.

This chain uses TRBV5-6 with TRBJ1-1; tentative D call: TRBD1 (5 bases). V dropped 0 bases and J dropped 3 bases, with 12 bases sitting between them. CDR1 and CDR2 from the germline V gene are SGHDT and YYEEEE. The CDR3 contains 15 residues. The CDR3 here is CASSLVWTGDTEAFF. In DNA form, the CDR3 reads TGTGCCAGCAGCTTGGTTTGGACGGGGGACACTGAAGCTTTCTTT. The whole variable domain, filled in from reference TRBV5-6 and TRBJ1-1, reads DAGVTQSPTHLIKTRGQQVTLRCSPKSGHDTVSWYQQALGQGPQFIFQYYEEEERQRGNFPDRFSGHQFPNYSSELNVNALLLGDSALYLCASSLVWTGDTEAFFGQGTRLTVV.

The chain employs TRBV18 and TRBJ1-1; TRBD1 agrees at 7 bases. Germline trimming cut 2 bases from V and 5 bases from J; bases unmatched to any gene: 11. The V gene's germline CDR1 is KGHSH and CDR2 LQKENI. The CDR3 runs 16 residues. CDR3 DNA: TGTGCCAGCTCACCAGGGGGACGACAGGGAAGAACTGAAGCTTTCTTT. Its translation: CASSPGGRQGRTEAFF. The full variable domain, rest sourced from reference TRBV18 and TRBJ1-1, is NAGVMQNPRHLVRRRGQEARLRCSPMKGHSHVYWYRQLPEEGLKFMVYLQKENIIDESGMPKERFSAEFPKEGPSILRIQQVVRGDSAAYFCASSPGGRQGRTEAFFGQGTRLTVV.

This sequence joins TRBV27 and TRBJ2-2; D possibly corresponds to TRBD2 (6 bases). CDR1 is MNHEY and CDR2 is SMNVEV in the germline V gene (reference sequence). The CDR3 extends over 14 amino acids. The germline V and J ends were trimmed by 8 bases and 6 bases, with 16 bases remaining between them. CDR3 nucleotide sequence: TGTGCCAGCCGGCGATGGCGGGAATCCGGGGAGCTGTTTTTT. Protein product: CASRRWRESGELFF.

The chain carries TRBV5-6 and TRBJ2-7; 7 bases align to TRBD2. Germline trimming cut 4 bases from V and 5 bases from J; bases unmatched to any gene: 3. This CDR3 spans 12 amino acids. Germline V CDR1 and CDR2: SGHDT, YYEEEE. The CDR3, as DNA: TGTGCCAGCAGCGTCACTAGCGACGAGCAGTACTTC. This codes for CASSVTSDEQYF.

This clone occurred a few times. This chain joins TRBV7-2 and TRBJ2-6, with D hard to call. The CDR3 spans 16 residues. V lost 5 bases and J lost 0, with 11 bases in between. Germline V gene lookup returns CDR1 SGHTA and CDR2 FQGNSA. CDR3 amino acids: CASSPAANSGANVLTF. CDR3 nucleotide sequence: TGTGCCAGCAGCCCCGCCGCGAACTCTGGGGCCAACGTCCTGACTTTC. Full variable domain (remainder filled in from reference TRBV7-2 and TRBJ2-6): GAGVSQSPSNKVTEKGKDVELRCDPISGHTALYWYRQSLGQGLEFLIYFQGNSAPDKSGLPSDRFSAERTGGSVSTLTIQRTQQEDSAVYLCASSPAANSGANVLTFGAGSRLTVL.

The V and J genes are TRBV28 and TRBJ1-2; 7 nucleotides match TRBD1. The CDR3 has 12 amino acids. The germline gives CDR1 MDHEN, CDR2 SYDVKM. V was pared by 7 bases and J by 6 bases, with 5 bases of the junction left unmatched. The CDR3 sequence: CASTSDRDGYTF. The DNA for the CDR3 is TGTGCCAGCACTTCAGACAGGGATGGCTACACCTTC.

The chain combines TRBV15 with TRBJ2-7, with D perhaps matching TRBD1 (6 bases). This CDR3 is built from 18 residues. The germline CDR1 and CDR2 sequences are LNHNV and YYDKDF (reference sequence). V lost 0 bases and J 3 bases, leaving 21 bases between the germline ends. CDR3 sequence reads: CATSRDLVGTGTLYEQYF. The DNA of the CDR3 is TGTGCCACCAGCAGAGATCTCGTGGGAACCGGGACACTCTACGAGCAGTACTTC.

The chain carries TRBV6-6 and TRBJ2-7; D is undetermined. This CDR3 spans 11 amino acids. V lost 4 bases, J lost 6 bases, and 7 bases lay in between. Germline CDR1 MNHNY, CDR2 SVGAGI (reference sequence). CDR3 in amino acids: CASSSRLEQYF. CDR3 nucleotide sequence: TGTGCCAGCAGTTCGAGGCTCGAGCAGTACTTC.

The chain is built from TRBV10-2 and TRBJ2-1; 8 positions agree with TRBD1. Germline CDR1 WSHSY, CDR2 SAAADI. The length of the CDR3 is 14 residues. V lost 4 bases to trimming and J lost 8 bases; unmatched junction nucleotides: 7. For the CDR3, the DNA is TGCGCCAGCAGTGTCGCAGGGGGCAGGGATGAGCAGTTCTTC. Its protein is CASSVAGGRDEQFF.

The CDR3: CASSPRTSGTSTDTQYF. Here the CDR3 DNA reads TGTGCCAGCAGCCCGAGGACTAGCGGAACAAGCACAGATACGCAGTATTTT. The V gene is TRBV7-2, the J gene TRBJ2-3; 10 bases are shared with TRBD2. V was pared by 5 bases and J by 0 bases, with 8 bases of the junction left unmatched. This CDR3 contains 17 residues. CDR1 and CDR2 (germline): SGHTA, FQGNSA.